A selection of T cell receptor beta chains follows, all from one sample in a study of blood T cell repertoires in COVID-19. Profiling relied on immunoSEQ multiplex PCR, and the TCRdb table lists in-frame clones only, not all of them. The sample yields fewer than 95,000 clones, roughly 70% seen once. Sequencing used peripheral blood. The receptors shown here come from a woman older than 75 with acute or convalescent COVID-19. Both conserved end residues are part of each CDR3. Each record gives: J gene, V gene, D gene, clone size, CDR3 protein, CDR3 DNA. The D gene is left open where the match is weak. A row's size may be missing; if present it is once, few, many or a size class.

j_call: TRBJ2-3; v_call: TRBV5-1; d_call: TRBD2; clone_size: few; cdr3_aa: CASRAGASTDTQYF; cdr3_nt: TGCGCCAGCAGAGCGGGGGCTAGCACAGATACGCAGTATTTT
j_call: TRBJ2-1; v_call: TRBV12-5; d_call: TRBD2; clone_size: NA; cdr3_aa: CASGPTSSTSVGGEQFF; cdr3_nt: TGTGCTAGTGGCCCCACTTCCTCAACTAGCGTCGGGGGTGAGCAGTTCTTC
j_call: TRBJ2-2; v_call: TRBV12-3/TRBV12-4; d_call: NA; clone_size: NA; cdr3_aa: CASSSGTGELFF; cdr3_nt: TGTGCCAGCAGCAGCGGCACCGGGGAGCTGTTTTTT
j_call: TRBJ1-2; v_call: TRBV12-1; d_call: NA; clone_size: few; cdr3_aa: CAIYRFHGYTF; cdr3_nt: TGTGCCATCTACAGGTTTCATGGCTACACCTTC
j_call: TRBJ1-1; v_call: TRBV7-9; d_call: NA; clone_size: NA; cdr3_aa: CASSLSDTEAFF; cdr3_nt: TGTGCCAGCAGCTTATCGGACACTGAAGCTTTCTTT
j_call: TRBJ2-3; v_call: TRBV29-1; d_call: TRBD2; clone_size: NA; cdr3_aa: CSVHPPSGGQDTQYF; cdr3_nt: TGCAGCGTCCATCCCCCTAGCGGGGGGCAAGATACGCAGTATTTT
j_call: TRBJ2-1; v_call: TRBV3-1/TRBV3-2; d_call: TRBD2; clone_size: NA; cdr3_aa: CASSQGLAGVSYNEQFF; cdr3_nt: TGTGCCAGCAGCCAAGGACTAGCGGGGGTCTCCTACAATGAGCAGTTCTTC
j_call: TRBJ2-7; v_call: TRBV2; d_call: NA; clone_size: few; cdr3_aa: CASSDLGREPYEQYF; cdr3_nt: TGTGCCAGCAGTGATCTAGGCAGGGAACCCTACGAGCAGTACTTC
j_call: TRBJ1-2; v_call: TRBV25-1; d_call: NA; clone_size: NA; cdr3_aa: CAARGYGYTF; cdr3_nt: TGTGCAGCACGGGGTTATGGCTACACCTTC
j_call: TRBJ2-7; v_call: TRBV6-2/TRBV6-3; d_call: NA; clone_size: once; cdr3_aa: CASSRVPANEQYF; cdr3_nt: TGTGCCAGCAGTCGAGTGCCCGCGAACGAGCAGTACTTC
j_call: TRBJ1-2; v_call: TRBV28; d_call: TRBD1; clone_size: few; cdr3_aa: CASSSGQTNYGYTF; cdr3_nt: TGTGCCAGCAGTTCGGGACAGACTAACTATGGCTACACCTTC
j_call: TRBJ1-2; v_call: TRBV28; d_call: TRBD1; clone_size: NA; cdr3_aa: CASSLRQGAVYGYTF; cdr3_nt: TGTGCCAGCAGTCTAAGACAGGGGGCGGTATATGGCTACACCTTC
j_call: TRBJ1-4; v_call: TRBV3-1/TRBV3-2; d_call: TRBD1; clone_size: NA; cdr3_aa: CASSLYRVPVGGQSNEKLFF; cdr3_nt: TGTGCCAGCAGCCTCTACCGAGTACCGGTAGGGGGCCAAAGTAATGAAAAACTGTTTTTT